The following is a T cell receptor beta chain sequence with its context. Antigen specificity is unknown. This sample stems from a study of T cell responses to AZD1222 COVID-19 vaccine. Here immunoSEQ multiplex PCR was the method, and the copy in TCRdb shows in-frame clones only, minus some. Found here are 95,000 to 150,000 clones, more than 85% of them singletons; the top ten hold around 9.4%. The germline gives CDR1 SGHNT, CDR2 YENEEA. With 5 bases clipped from V and 3 bases from J, the junction kept 9 bases outside the gene matches. The CDR3 runs 15 residues. Findings and limits, study-wide: Researchers report vaccine-associated CD4 TCRs spanning spike, with dominance at 160-218 and 743-854. Baseline seropositivity characterized only a handful of AZD1222 recipients.

The receptor comes from an adult in good health. Specimen: peripheral blood, collected on day 0 of AZD1222 vaccination. The genes are TRBV11-3 and TRBJ2-7; the match to TRBD2 covers 8 bases. CDR3 residues: CASSHSGLVRYEQYF. The CDR3 region has the DNA TGTGCCAGCAGCCACTCGGGACTAGTCCGCTACGAGCAGTACTTC.